The 10 T cell receptor beta chains reported below all come from one sample, sequenced in a study of T cell clones after liver transplantation (dated by TCRdb to the late 2010s). The library came from the immunoSEQ multiplex PCR assay. Held by TCRdb, this immuneACCESS table contains in-frame sequences only and omits some clones. Under half of the omission traces to an unresolved V gene where checked; the cause of the rest is unknown. The sample data list 95,000 to 110,000 clones, and roughly 80% of these were observed just once. In total, the top ten clones hold approximately 3% of the sample. The starting material was CD4+ T cells from blood, obtained around 49 months after liver transplant. These receptors originate from a human patient who received a liver transplant. It is possible that, after a transplant, some T cells come from the graft donor.

The V and J genes are TRBV6-6 and TRBJ1-1; D gene uncertain. CDR1 and CDR2 (germline): MNHNY, SVGAGI (reference sequence). V lost 6 bases to trimming and J lost 8 bases, with 10 bases between them. CDR3 length equals 11 residues. The CDR3 region has the DNA TGTGCCAGCAGCTCAGTCGAAGAAGCTTTCTTT. It encodes CASSSVEEAFF.

The chain couples TRBV9 to TRBJ1-6; a weak D match, TRBD1 (6 bases). Between the trimmed V and J ends, which lost 0 bases and 9 bases, there was a span of 10 bases. This CDR3 has 14 residues. CDR1 and CDR2 (germline): SGDLS, YYNGEE. The CDR3 is CASSVEQGGSPLHF. The CDR3 nucleotides read TGTGCCAGCAGCGTAGAACAGGGCGGTTCACCCCTCCACTTT.

This chain links TRBV2 with TRBJ2-2; no clear D gene. Trimming shortened V by 8 bases and J by 0 bases, and 13 bases separated the two germline ends. Germline assignment: CDR1 SNHLY and CDR2 FYNNEI. This CDR3 is built from 15 residues. The CDR3 coding sequence is TGTGCCAGCTGGGAAACAGCAACGAACACCGGGGAGCTGTTTTTT. It translates to CASWETATNTGELFF.

The chain employs TRBV7-2 and TRBJ2-7; D gene unclear. The CDR3 spans 14 residues. CDR1 is SGHTA and CDR2 is FQGNSA in the germline V gene. The V end was cut by 5 bases, the J end by 8 bases, with 19 bases between. The CDR3 region has the DNA TGTGCCAGCAGCCTGGGCAGGAGCCAGAGTAAGCAGTACTTC. It translates to CASSLGRSQSKQYF. The full variable domain, completed using reference TRBV7-2 and TRBJ2-7, is GAGVSQSPSNKVTEKGKDVELRCDPISGHTALYWYRQSLGQGLEFLIYFQGNSAPDKSGLPSDRFSAERTGGSVSTLTIQRTQQEDSAVYLCASSLGRSQSKQYFGPGTRLTVT.

About this clone itself: The junction shows a germline mismatch at one end, possibly a read error. The J gene is TRBJ2-1, the V gene TRBV5-1, with unresolved D. The CDR3 sequence is 17 residues long. CDR1 is SGHRS and CDR2 is YFSETQ in the germline V gene. CDR3 protein: CASSLLTSQVSYNGQFF. Written as DNA, the CDR3 is TGCGCCAGCAGCTTGCTGACTTCGCAGGTGTCCTACAATGGGCAGTTCTTC.

V and J are TRBV5-1 and TRBJ2-7, with TRBD2 matching 10 bases. Per germline, CDR1 SGHRS and CDR2 YFSETQ. With 1 base clipped from V and 4 bases from J, the junction kept 11 bases outside the gene matches. The CDR3 extends over 17 amino acids. The CDR3 DNA reads as TGCGCCAGCAGCTTGCTGTCTAGCGGGGGTTTAGGTTACGAGCAGTACTTC. Translating it yields CASSLLSSGGLGYEQYF.

This rearrangement joins TRBV5-8 to TRBJ1-5; TRBD1 might be the D (6 bases). This CDR3 comprises 17 residues. V shed 4 bases and J shed 5 bases, with 22 bases lying between them. Germline CDR1 and CDR2: SGHTS and YDEGEE. CDR3 loop: CASSKVGGRDSHQPQHF. CDR3 nucleotides: TGTGCCAGCAGCAAGGTGGGGGGCAGGGACTCTCATCAGCCCCAGCATTTT. Complete variable domain (other parts from reference TRBV5-8 and TRBJ1-5): EAGVTQSPTHLIKTRGQQATLRCSPISGHTSVYWYQQALGLGLQFLLWYDEGEERNRGNFPPRFSGRQFPNYSSELNVNALELEDSALYLCASSKVGGRDSHQPQHFGDGTRLSIL.

V usage is TRBV7-8 and J usage is TRBJ2-3, with D unresolved. The CDR3 runs 14 residues. Germline loops: CDR1 SGHVS, CDR2 FQNEAQ. With 2 bases removed from V and 2 bases from J, the gap between germline ends came to 8 bases. Here the CDR3 reads CASSLPSNTDTQYF. In DNA form, the CDR3 reads TGTGCCAGCAGCTTACCCTCGAACACAGATACGCAGTATTTT.

The CDR3 region is CASSQRLAGSNTGELFF. Here the CDR3 DNA reads TGTGCCAGCAGCCAAAGGCTAGCGGGTTCGAACACCGGGGAGCTGTTTTTT. V usage is TRBV4-2 and J usage is TRBJ2-2; TRBD2 matches at 8 bases. Trimming removed 2 bases from V and 0 bases from J; junction bases left unmatched: 5. This CDR3 is 17 amino acids long. CDR1 and CDR2 (germline): LGHNA, YNFKEQ.

V is TRBV28 and J is TRBJ1-3, with D uncertain. The CDR3 is 15 residues long. V dropped 3 bases and J dropped 3 bases, with 12 bases sitting between them. CDR1 is MDHEN, CDR2 SYDVKM, per germline. CDR3: CASSLVPNFGNTIYF. The CDR3 bases are TGTGCCAGCAGTTTGGTCCCGAACTTTGGAAACACCATATATTTT.